The T cell receptor beta chain described here comes from a study of blood T cell repertoires in COVID-19. Study information: Samples of COVID-19 (acute and convalescent) were obtained from the United States, Italy and Spain.

In the source study's methods: Reference gene primer amplification gave estimated nucleated cell counts. Profiled with immunoSEQ multiplex PCR; TCRdb holds only in-frame clones, not every one. From that table come the V and J calls and clone size; the DNA was used to work out D and trimming. This sample yields about 91,000 clones, of which approximately 77% are seen a single time; approximately 9.3% belongs to the top ten. V was shortened by 4 bases and J by 4 bases, with 13 bases between the two germline ends. The germline V gene encodes CDR1 KGHSY and CDR2 FQNENV. The CDR3 is 15 residues long. The chain links TRBV16 to TRBJ2-2, with D possibly matching TRBD1 (6 bases). The receptor comes from a woman of 80 years or more with acute or convalescent COVID-19. The specimen sequenced was peripheral blood. Written as DNA, the CDR3 is TGTGCCAGCAGCCCACAGGGTTCGGGCACCGGGGAGCTGTTTTTT. Translation: CASSPQGSGTGELFF.